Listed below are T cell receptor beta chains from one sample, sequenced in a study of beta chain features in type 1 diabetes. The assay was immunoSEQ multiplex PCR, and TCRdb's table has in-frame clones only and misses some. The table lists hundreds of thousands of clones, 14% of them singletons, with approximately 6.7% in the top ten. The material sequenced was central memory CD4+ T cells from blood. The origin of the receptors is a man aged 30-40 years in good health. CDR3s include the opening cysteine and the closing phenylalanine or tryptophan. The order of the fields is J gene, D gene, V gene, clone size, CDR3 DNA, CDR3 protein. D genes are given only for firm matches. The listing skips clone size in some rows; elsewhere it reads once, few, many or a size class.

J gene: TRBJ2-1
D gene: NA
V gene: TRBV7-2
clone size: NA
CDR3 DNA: TGTGCCAGCAGCTCCAACTTAATTTACAATGAGCAGTTCTTC
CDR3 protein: CASSSNLIYNEQFF

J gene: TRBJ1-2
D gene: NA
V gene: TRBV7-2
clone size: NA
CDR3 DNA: TGTGCCAGCAGCTTAAACGCAGGGATCTATGGCTACACCTTC
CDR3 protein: CASSLNAGIYGYTF

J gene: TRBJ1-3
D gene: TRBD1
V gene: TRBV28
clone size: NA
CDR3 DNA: TGTGCCAGCAGGGCCGGACAGGGGGACGGAAACACCATATATTTT
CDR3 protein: CASRAGQGDGNTIYF

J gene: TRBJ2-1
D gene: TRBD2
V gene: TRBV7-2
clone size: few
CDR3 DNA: TGTGCCAGCAGCCGGATAGCGGGGGCCTACAATGAGCAGTTCTTC
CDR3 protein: CASSRIAGAYNEQFF

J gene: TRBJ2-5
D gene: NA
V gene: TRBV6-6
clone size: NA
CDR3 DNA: TGTGCCAGCAGGCACAAAGAGACCCAGTACTTC
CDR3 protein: CASRHKETQYF

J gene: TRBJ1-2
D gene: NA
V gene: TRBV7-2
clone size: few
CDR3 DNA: TGTGCCAGCAGCTTATGGGATGGCTACACCTTC
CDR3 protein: CASSLWDGYTF

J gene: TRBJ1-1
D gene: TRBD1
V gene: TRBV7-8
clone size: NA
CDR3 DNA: TGTGCCAGCAGCTCCGGGACAGGCAACACTGAAGCTTTCTTT
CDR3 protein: CASSSGTGNTEAFF

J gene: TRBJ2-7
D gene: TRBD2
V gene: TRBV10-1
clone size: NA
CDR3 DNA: TGCGCCAGCAGCCACGGGACTAGCGGAGCAACCTACGAGCAGTACTTC
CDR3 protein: CASSHGTSGATYEQYF

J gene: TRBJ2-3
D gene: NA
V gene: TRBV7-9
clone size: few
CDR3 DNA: TGTGCCAGCAGCTTAGGCGGTAAAAGCACAGATACGCAGTATTTT
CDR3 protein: CASSLGGKSTDTQYF

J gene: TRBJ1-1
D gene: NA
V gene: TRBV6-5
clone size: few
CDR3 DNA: TGTGCCAGCAGTGAAGTCGGGGCAACCGAAGCTTTCTTT
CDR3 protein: CASSEVGATEAFF

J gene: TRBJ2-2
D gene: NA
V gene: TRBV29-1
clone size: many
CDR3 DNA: TGCAGCGCAAACTACAGAGGAACGGGCGGGGAGCTGTTTTTT
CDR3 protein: CSANYRGTGGELFF

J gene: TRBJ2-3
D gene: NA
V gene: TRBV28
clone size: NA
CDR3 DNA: TGTGCCAGCAGTTTCGCAGGGGTTGCAGATACGCAGTATTTT
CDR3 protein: CASSFAGVADTQYF

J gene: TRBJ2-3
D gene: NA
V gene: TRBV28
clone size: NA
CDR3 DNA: TGTGCCAGCAGTTTGGCGGGCCCTAGCACAGATACGCAGTATTTT
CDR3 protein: CASSLAGPSTDTQYF

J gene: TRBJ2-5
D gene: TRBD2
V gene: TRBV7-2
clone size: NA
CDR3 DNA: TGTGCCAGCAGCTTACGCGGGGGGGCGGAGACCCAGTACTTC
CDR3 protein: CASSLRGGAETQYF

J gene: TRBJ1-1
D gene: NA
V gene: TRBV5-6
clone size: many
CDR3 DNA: TGTGCCAGCAGCTTGAGGCGTGAAGCTTTCTTT
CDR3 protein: CASSLRREAFF

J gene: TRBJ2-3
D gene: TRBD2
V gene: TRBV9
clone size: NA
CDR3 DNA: TGTGCCAGCAGCCCAAGCGGGAGCCCAGATACGCAGTATTTT
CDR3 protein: CASSPSGSPDTQYF

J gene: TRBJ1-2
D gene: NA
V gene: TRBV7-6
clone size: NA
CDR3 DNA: TGTGCCAGCAGCTTAGAGGCTGCCGACCTGGAGGACTACACCTTC
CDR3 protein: CASSLEAADLEDYTF

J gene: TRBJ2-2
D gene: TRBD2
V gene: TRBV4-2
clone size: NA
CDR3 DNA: TGTGCCAGCAGCCAACCGGTAGCGGGAGGTCTTTTCGCGAACACCGGGGAGCTGTTTTTT
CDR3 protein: CASSQPVAGGLFANTGELFF

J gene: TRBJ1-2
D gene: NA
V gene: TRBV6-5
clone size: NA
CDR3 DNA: TGTGCCAGCAGTCCCGCTATCGACTATGGCTACACCTTC
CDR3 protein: CASSPAIDYGYTF

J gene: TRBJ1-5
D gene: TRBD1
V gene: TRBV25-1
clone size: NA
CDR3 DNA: TGTGCCAGCAGAGAACAGGGGTTCAATCAGCCCCAGCATTTT
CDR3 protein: CASREQGFNQPQHF

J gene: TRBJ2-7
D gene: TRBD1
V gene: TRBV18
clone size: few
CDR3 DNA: TGTGCCAGCTCACCACCGCGTCGGGACAGGGGCCACGAGCAGTACTTC
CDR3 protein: CASSPPRRDRGHEQYF

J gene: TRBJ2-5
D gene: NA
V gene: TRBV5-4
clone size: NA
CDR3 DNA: TGTGCCAGCAGCGAGGGCCAGTGGGAGACCCAGTACTTC
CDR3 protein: CASSEGQWETQYF

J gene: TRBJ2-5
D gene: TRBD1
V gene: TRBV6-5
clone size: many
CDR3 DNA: TGTGCCAGCAGTTACTCGACAGGGAACCAAGAGACCCAGTACTTC
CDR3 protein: CASSYSTGNQETQYF

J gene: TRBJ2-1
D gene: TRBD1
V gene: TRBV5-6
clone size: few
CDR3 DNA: TGTGCCAGCAGCTCTCCGGGACAGCATGAGCAGTTCTTC
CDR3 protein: CASSSPGQHEQFF